One and the same sample provided the 7 T cell receptor beta chains below, sequenced in a study of blood T cell repertoires in COVID-19. Sequencing was performed with immunoSEQ multiplex PCR; in TCRdb, only in-frame clones are kept and a portion is missing. The repertoire holds under 80,000 clones, with roughly four fifths as singletons. Sequences were obtained from peripheral blood. These receptors were taken from a woman aged 55-70 years with acute or convalescent COVID-19.

This rearrangement joins TRBV27 to TRBJ2-1, with D unresolved. CDR3 length: 13 amino acids. Germline lookup yields CDR1 MNHEY and CDR2 SMNVEV (reference sequence). The V end lost 6 bases, the J end lost 0 bases, and 6 bases lay between the germline ends. DNA of the CDR3: TGTGCCAGCAGCTTTAGCTCCTACAATGAGCAGTTCTTC. Protein product: CASSFSSYNEQFF.

This chain links TRBV7-6 with TRBJ2-3; a possible D gene is TRBD1 (6 bases). V was shortened by 2 bases and J by 0 bases, with 12 bases between the two germline ends. This CDR3 has 16 amino acids. Germline lookup yields CDR1 SGHVS and CDR2 FNYEAQ. CDR3 bases: TGTGCCAGCAGCTTACTTTCTGGACAGAGCACAGATACGCAGTATTTT. Its translation: CASSLLSGQSTDTQYF.

The J gene is TRBJ2-7, the V gene TRBV6-5, with TRBD1 identical over 8 bases. V was pared by 6 bases and J by 4 bases, with 5 bases of the junction left unmatched. This CDR3 comprises 13 residues. CDR1 and CDR2 from the germline V gene are MNHEY and SVGAGI. In DNA, the CDR3 is TGTGCCAGCAGGCGCGACAGGGGTTACGAGCAGTACTTC. Amino acid sequence: CASRRDRGYEQYF.

V usage is TRBV5-1 and J usage is TRBJ2-3; the D gene is possibly TRBD1 (6 bases). This CDR3 contains 15 residues. The germline V gene has CDR1 SGHRS and CDR2 YFSETQ. V gave up 3 bases and J gave up 4 bases, with 15 bases separating them. The CDR3 loop reads CASSWGRGGSDTQYF. The CDR3 nucleotides read TGCGCCAGCAGCTGGGGCAGAGGGGGATCAGATACGCAGTATTTT.

This clone has just a few counts. The V and J genes are TRBV10-3 and TRBJ1-6, with a tentative D call TRBD1 (5 bases). The CDR3 extends over 15 amino acids. V lost 10 bases and J 10 bases, leaving 23 bases between the germline ends. Germline lookup yields CDR1 ENHRY and CDR2 SYGVKD. The CDR3 region has the DNA TGTGCCACCACAGGCAGTACCATAGGAAGCTCACCCCTCCACTTT. This sequence encodes CATTGSTIGSSPLHF.

V and J are TRBV29-1 and TRBJ2-3, with D maybe TRBD1 (6 bases). The CDR3 has 12 amino acids. Trimming shortened V by 8 bases and J by 2 bases, and 11 bases separated the two germline ends. In germline, CDR1 is SQVTM, CDR2 ANQGSEA. The CDR3 DNA sequence: TGCAGCTTCAGGGGTTCCACAGATACGCAGTATTTT. Translating it yields CSFRGSTDTQYF.

The V and J genes are TRBV10-1 and TRBJ2-3; 8 bases line up with TRBD1. This CDR3 spans 18 amino acids. V trimming: 2 bases; J trimming: 2 bases; junction bases outside the gene matches: 12. The V gene's germline CDR1 is WNHNN and CDR2 SYGVQD (reference sequence). CDR3 sequence (DNA): TGCGCCAGCAGTGAGGGGCCGGGACAGGACCTGTTCACAGATACGCAGTATTTT. As protein: CASSEGPGQDLFTDTQYF.